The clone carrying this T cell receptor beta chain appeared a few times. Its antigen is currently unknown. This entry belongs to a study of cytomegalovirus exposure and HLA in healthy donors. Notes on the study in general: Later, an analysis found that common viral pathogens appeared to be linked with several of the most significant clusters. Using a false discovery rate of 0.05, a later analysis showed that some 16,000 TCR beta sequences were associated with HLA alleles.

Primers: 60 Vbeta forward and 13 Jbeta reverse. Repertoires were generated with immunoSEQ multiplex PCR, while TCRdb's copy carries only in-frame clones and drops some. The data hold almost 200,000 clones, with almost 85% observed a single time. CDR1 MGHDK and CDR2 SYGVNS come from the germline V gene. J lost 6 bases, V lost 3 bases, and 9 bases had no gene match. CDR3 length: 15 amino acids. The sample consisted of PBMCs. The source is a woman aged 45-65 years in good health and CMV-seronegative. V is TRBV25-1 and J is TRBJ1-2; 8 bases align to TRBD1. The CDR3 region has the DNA TGTGCCAGCAGTGAGGGCGACAGGGGAGCTGATGGCTACACCTTC. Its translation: CASSEGDRGADGYTF.